One TCR beta chain is described in this entry. As yet, its antigen is unknown. The source of the sample is a study of T-cell memory formation after mild COVID-19. Study-wide context: Clustering of TCRs was largely donor specific.

A 5'RACE reaction primed in the constant segment made cDNA libraries of TCR alpha and TCR beta, and these carried sample barcodes and UMIs. In TCRdb, the 5' RACE reads were re-called with MiXCR into one record per CDR3 protein. The sample lists under 600,000 distinct CDR3 sequences, approximately 21% seen once, with approximately 8.4% in the top ten. Regarding the study as a whole: Detection of some responders pre-infection suggested pre-existing cross-reactive memory T cells participated. CD4/CD8 balance characterized clones contracting day 15 to 85, and CD4+ skew characterized later expanders.

Looked up from germline, CDR1 is LGHDT and CDR2 is YNNKEL (reference sequence). This CDR3 comprises 16 residues. V trimming: 3 bases; J trimming: 3 bases; junction bases outside the gene matches: 4. The specimen was PBMCs or a T cell subset sorted from them (not recorded which). J is TRBJ2-7 and V is TRBV3-1; 14 positions match TRBD2. The receptor was derived from an adult woman who had mild COVID-19 (a few samples of this study predate the infection). Cell type and time point are not known. CDR3 nucleotide sequence: TGTGCCAGCAGCCATGGGACTAGCGGGGGACTCTACGAGCAGTACTTC. This codes for CASSHGTSGGLYEQYF.